The clone carrying this T cell receptor beta chain was counted a few times. Its matching antigen is unknown. This entry belongs to a study of cytomegalovirus exposure and HLA in healthy donors. The primer mix had 60 Vbeta and 13 Jbeta primers. This table comes from immunoSEQ multiplex PCR, and its TCRdb copy is limited to in-frame clones, with some not included. The sample includes approximately 70,000 clones, around 78% of them seen just once. Whole-study findings and limits: On later analysis, the bulk of CMV-associated TCR beta chains appeared to be HLA-restricted.

Germline trimming cut 5 bases from V and 7 bases from J; bases unmatched to any gene: 6. The CDR3 spans 12 residues. Germline-derived CDR1 and CDR2 are GTSNPN and SVGIG (reference sequence). The TCR sequence derives from a man in his forties or fifties in good health and CMV-seronegative. V gene TRBV30 combines with J gene TRBJ1-1, with 8 positions matching TRBD1. Sequencing was performed on PBMCs. CDR3 sequence reads: CAWLTGVVEAFF. CDR3 DNA: TGTGCCTGGCTGACAGGGGTGGTTGAAGCTTTCTTT.